This T cell receptor (beta chain) emerged from a study of shared clonotypes between healthy human individuals. Study as a whole: Donors had three CD4 naive, three CD4 memory, two CD8 naive and one CD8 memory plate apiece.

Profiled with immunoSEQ multiplex PCR; TCRdb holds only in-frame clones, not every one. This sample has nearly 1 million clones, with approximately 76% found just once. As regards this clone: Antigen specificity is unknown.

The ends lost 3 bases at V and 5 bases at J; junction bases unmatched: 10. This CDR3 region has 16 residues. Looked up from germline, CDR1 is MGHDK and CDR2 is SYGVNS. Whole-study results and caveats: Genetic and exposure-history diversity was limited by the few donors.

The receptor was derived from a man younger than 35 in good health. What was sequenced was memory CD4+ T cells sorted from blood. The subset denotes: CD45RA-negative fraction. The chain employs TRBV25-1 and TRBJ2-3; TRBD1 matches at 8 bases. The CDR3 nucleotides are TGTGCCAGCAGTGACCCGTGGGGACAGGCTCAAGATACGCAGTATTTT. It encodes CASSDPWGQAQDTQYF.